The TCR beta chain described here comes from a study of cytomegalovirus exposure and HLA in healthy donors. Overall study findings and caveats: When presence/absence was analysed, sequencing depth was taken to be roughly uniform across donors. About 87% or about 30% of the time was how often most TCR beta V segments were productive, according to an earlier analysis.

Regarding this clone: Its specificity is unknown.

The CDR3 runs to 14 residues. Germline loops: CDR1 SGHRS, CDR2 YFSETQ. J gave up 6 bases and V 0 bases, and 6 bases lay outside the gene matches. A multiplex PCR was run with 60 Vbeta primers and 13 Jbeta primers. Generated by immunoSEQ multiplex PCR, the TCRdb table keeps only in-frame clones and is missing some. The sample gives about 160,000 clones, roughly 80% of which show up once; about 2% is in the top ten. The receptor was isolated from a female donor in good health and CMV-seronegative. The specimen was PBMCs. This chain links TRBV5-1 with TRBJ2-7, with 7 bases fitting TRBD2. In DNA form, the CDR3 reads TGCGCCAGCAGCTTGGTCGTCTTAGCGGGCGAGCAGTACTTC. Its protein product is CASSLVVLAGEQYF.